The clone carrying this T cell receptor beta chain was recorded a few times. Its antigen is currently unknown. As every portion of the isolated RNA was reverse transcribed, the sequencing read expressed TCRB transcripts. Deep immunoSEQ sequencing covered naive, central memory and regulatory T cell samples. The repertoire was sequenced with immunoSEQ multiplex PCR; TCRdb's copy has only in-frame clones and lacks some. Found here are approximately 200,000 clones, over 8.5% of them singletons; the top ten hold about 0.037%. The data are from a study of beta chain features in type 1 diabetes. Turning to the study itself: What patients shared with healthy donors was a similar profile of age, gender and cell yields. Study-level results: Whether HLA type influences TCRB rearrangement remained unresolved here. Patients' naive, central memory and Treg TCRB repertoires seemed closer to one another than those of healthy donors.

The material sequenced was naive CD4+ T cells from blood. The sequence came from a woman between 18 and 30 years old in good health.

CDR3 DNA: TGTGCCAGCAGGAGGGGACAGGGACTTAACTATGGCTACACCTTC. This codes for CASRRGQGLNYGYTF. J is TRBJ1-2 and V is TRBV2; TRBD1 matches at 9 bases. This CDR3 has 15 residues. Germline V gene lookup returns CDR1 SNHLY and CDR2 FYNNEI. The J segment lost 1 base and the V segment lost 6 bases, leaving 6 bases of the junction unmatched.